This is a list of T cell receptor beta chains from one sample in a study of cytomegalovirus exposure and HLA in healthy donors. Method: immunoSEQ multiplex PCR; TCRdb's copy keeps in-frame clones and lacks some. The repertoire consists of about 110,000 clones, with around 80% occurring once and the leading ten covering around 2.5%. The sequenced sample consisted of PBMCs. The origin of the receptors is a man aged 35-49 years in good health and CMV-seronegative. CDR3s include the opening cysteine and the closing phenylalanine or tryptophan. A D gene is named only where the DNA matches it firmly. Expanded clones get a size class; other rows say once, few or many, or leave the size out.

D gene: TRBD2
J gene: TRBJ2-3
clone size: .
V gene: TRBV5-1
CDR3 DNA: TGCGCCAGCAGCTTGGGACAGCGGGGGTTTGATACGCAGTATTTT
CDR3 protein: CASSLGQRGFDTQYF

D gene: .
J gene: TRBJ2-7
clone size: .
V gene: TRBV2
CDR3 DNA: TGTGCCAGCACTCCCCTCGACATTTCCTACGAGCAGTACTTC
CDR3 protein: CASTPLDISYEQYF

D gene: .
J gene: TRBJ2-7
clone size: .
V gene: TRBV5-4
CDR3 DNA: TGTGCCAGCAGCTTGGCAGGGCGCCACTCCTACGAGCAGTACTTC
CDR3 protein: CASSLAGRHSYEQYF

D gene: .
J gene: TRBJ2-7
clone size: few
V gene: TRBV5-5
CDR3 DNA: TGTGCCAGCAGCTCTTTCTTCGGCTACGAGCAGTACTTC
CDR3 protein: CASSSFFGYEQYF

D gene: TRBD1
J gene: TRBJ1-2
clone size: .
V gene: TRBV29-1
CDR3 DNA: TGCAGCGTAGGGGACAGGGGCCACCGTGGCTACACCTTC
CDR3 protein: CSVGDRGHRGYTF

D gene: .
J gene: TRBJ2-3
clone size: .
V gene: TRBV14
CDR3 DNA: TGTGCCAGCAGCCACCTCCCCCATACGCAGTATTTT
CDR3 protein: CASSHLPHTQYF

D gene: .
J gene: TRBJ1-3
clone size: .
V gene: TRBV7-9
CDR3 DNA: TGTGCCAGCAGCTTCTCGTTCGACACCATATATTTT
CDR3 protein: CASSFSFDTIYF

D gene: .
J gene: TRBJ2-7
clone size: .
V gene: TRBV19
CDR3 DNA: TGTGCCAGTAGTATAAGCACAGGTTTGTTCGAGCAGTACTTC
CDR3 protein: CASSISTGLFEQYF

D gene: .
J gene: TRBJ2-7
clone size: .
V gene: TRBV5-6
CDR3 DNA: TGTGCCAGCAGCTTGACAGGGACCCTCTACGAGCAGTACTTC
CDR3 protein: CASSLTGTLYEQYF

D gene: TRBD2
J gene: TRBJ2-1
clone size: .
V gene: TRBV2
CDR3 DNA: TGTGCCAGCAGACTTCAGTCGACTAGCGGGGGGTCCTACAATGAGCAGTTCTTC
CDR3 protein: CASRLQSTSGGSYNEQFF